Below, 21 T cell receptor beta chains from the same sample are listed, as sequenced in a study of breast tumors, draining lymph nodes, adjacent tissues. Using its own MiXCR run on the multiplex PCR reads, TCRdb lists one record per CDR3 protein. In the table there are about 270,000 distinct CDR3 sequences, roughly 31% of which are singletons. Axillary draining lymph nodes of breast cancer patients supplied the node samples. Sequencing was carried out using axillary lymph node tissue. The receptors originated from a female donor with breast cancer. Some clones in this sample may be carry-over from other donors' samples.

Regarding this clonotype: Given a much more abundant clone one base away, this may be a read error. The final CDR3 position lacks the conserved phenylalanine or tryptophan, pointing to a likely read error. The rearrangement links TRBV7-6 to TRBJ2-1; weak D call: TRBD2 (7 bases). CDR1 and CDR2 (germline): SGHVS, FNYEAQ. The ends were cut back, 1 base at V and 4 bases at J, with 14 bases in the middle. This CDR3 has 16 residues. The CDR3 loop reads CASSLVGGAIYNEQFL. The DNA of the CDR3 is TGTGCCAGCAGCTTAGTGGGGGGGGCGATTTACAATGAGCAGTTCCTC.

Note on this clonotype: One end of the junction fails to match germline, which may point to a read error. The rearrangement joins TRBV2 to TRBJ1-4; D possibly corresponds to TRBD1 (5 bases). Germline assignment: CDR1 SNHLY and CDR2 FYNNEI. This CDR3 region has 14 residues. CDR3 in amino acids: CASSVDMSVEKLFF. CDR3 DNA sequence: TGTGCCAGCAGTGTGGACATGAGTGTAGAAAAACTGTTCTTT.

This clonotype was counted between two and nine times. This sequence joins TRBV30 and TRBJ2-7, with TRBD1 matching over 9 bases. Trimming removed 1 base from V and 4 bases from J; junction bases left unmatched: 8. The CDR3 covers 15 residues. Germline V gives CDR1 GTSNPN, CDR2 SVGIG (reference sequence). The CDR3 spells CAWSAWTGAEYEQYF. For the CDR3, the DNA is TGTGCCTGGAGTGCATGGACAGGGGCCGAATACGAGCAGTACTTC. The whole variable domain, remainder taken from reference TRBV30 and TRBJ2-7, is SQTIHQWPATLVQPVGSPLSLECTVEGTSNPNLYWYRQAAGRGLQLLFYSVGIGQISSEVPQNLSASRPQDRQFILSSKKLLLSDSGFYLCAWSAWTGAEYEQYFGPGTRLTVT.

Points on this clonotype: Possible read error: a much larger clone is one base away. The chain combines TRBV11-2 with TRBJ2-1; possibly TRBD2 for D (6 bases). The CDR3 is made up of 15 amino acids. The germline V gene has CDR1 SGHAT and CDR2 FQNNGV. CDR3 DNA: TGTGCCAGCAGCTTGGGGGGACCCTATGGAGATGAGCAGTCCTTC. Translating it yields CASSLGGPYGDEQSF.

This clonotype showed up many times. The chain uses TRBV7-9 and TRBJ1-4; D gene uncertain. The V end lost 1 base, the J end lost 8 bases, and 8 bases lay between the germline ends. CDR3 length equals 13 residues. Germline CDR1 reads SEHNR; CDR2 reads FQNEAQ (reference sequence). DNA of the CDR3: TGTGCCAGCAGCTTAGGAATCAGCGAAAAACTGTTTTTT. Translation: CASSLGISEKLFF.

The chain carries TRBV29-1 and TRBJ1-5; 10 bases are a match to TRBD1. Trimming cost V 6 bases and J 5 bases; bases outside gene matches: 1. This CDR3 is 12 amino acids long. CDR1 is SQVTM, CDR2 ANQGSEA, per germline. CDR3 sequence: CSVGTGDQPQHF. CDR3 nucleotides: TGCAGCGTCGGGACAGGGGATCAGCCCCAGCATTTT. Combining the CDR3 with reference TRBV29-1 and TRBJ1-5 gives the whole variable domain SAVISQKPSRDICQRGTSLTIQCQVDSQVTMMFWYRQQPGQSLTLIATANQGSEATYESGFVIDKFPISRPNLTFSTLTVSNMSPEDSSIYLCSVGTGDQPQHFGDGTRLSIL.

Points on this clonotype: The junction and the germline gene differ at one end; a read error may be behind it. The V and J genes are TRBV19 and TRBJ1-2; 7 positions agree with TRBD1. Germline V gene lookup returns CDR1 LNHDA and CDR2 SQIVND (reference sequence). The CDR3 length is 13 residues. CDR3: CDSSILRTGSNTF. In nucleotides, the CDR3 is TGTGACAGTAGTATCTTGAGGACAGGCTCTAACACCTTC. Based on the CDR3 plus reference TRBV19 and TRBJ1-2, the full variable domain is DGGITQSPKYLFRKEGQNVTLSCEQNLNHDAMYWYRQDPGQGLRLIYYSQIVNDFQKGDIAEGYSVSREKKESFPLTVTSAQKNPTAFYLCDSSILRTGSNTFGSGTRLTVV.

On this clonotype itself: This CDR3 fails to terminate in the conserved phenylalanine or tryptophan, so it likely reflects a read error. V and J are TRBV7-9 and TRBJ2-5; 7 positions match TRBD2. V was pared by 4 bases and J by 4 bases, with 9 bases of the junction left unmatched. CDR1 and CDR2 from the germline V gene are SEHNR and FQNEAQ (reference sequence). The CDR3 runs 15 residues. Here the CDR3 reads CASSSSGGRAETQYL. CDR3 nucleotide sequence: TGTGCCAGCAGCTCTAGCGGAGGAAGGGCAGAGACCCAGTACCTC.

This clonotype was counted at least ten times. This chain links TRBV5-6 with TRBJ2-6, with D possibly being TRBD1 (6 bases). Germline CDR1 is SGHDT and CDR2 is YYEEEE. The CDR3 runs 15 residues. V dropped 4 bases and J dropped 0 bases, with 8 bases sitting between them. In DNA form, the CDR3 reads TGTGCCAGCAGCCCAGGGGCCTCTGGGGCCAACGTCCTGACTTTC. Translation gives CASSPGASGANVLTF. The variable domain in full, completed from reference TRBV5-6 and TRBJ2-6, reads DAGVTQSPTHLIKTRGQQVTLRCSPKSGHDTVSWYQQALGQGPQFIFQYYEEEERQRGNFPDRFSGHQFPNYSSELNVNALLLGDSALYLCASSPGASGANVLTFGAGSRLTVL.

As regards this clonotype: This could be a read error, since a much larger clone is one nucleotide away. The chain couples TRBV5-1 to TRBJ2-5, with a weak D call TRBD2 (6 bases). The CDR3 spans 12 residues. V was clipped by 10 bases and J by 3 bases, with 13 bases between them. From germline, CDR1 is SGHRS and CDR2 YFSETQ. DNA of the CDR3: TGCGCCGGTGCCAAGCGGGAAGAGACCCAGTACTTC. It yields the protein CAGAKREETQYF.

About this clonotype: As the CDR3 is not closed by the conserved phenylalanine or tryptophan, this likely results from a read error. No DNA is shown, since the ends of the CDR3 on it are uncertain; the CDR3 is the one TCRdb lists. The CDR3 reads CASSLSAASYNEQTL. The chain links TRBV7-3 to TRBJ2-1. Germline values: CDR1 SGHTA, CDR2 FQGTGA. The CDR3 is 15 amino acids long, termini counted.

In this sample, this clonotype turned up once. The chain joins TRBV29-1 to TRBJ1-2; D unresolved. V lost 3 bases and J lost 0, with 11 bases in between. The CDR3 has 14 residues. Germline V CDR1 and CDR2: SQVTM, ANQGSEA. The chain's CDR3 is CSVDFLCANYGYTF. The CDR3 nucleotides read TGCAGCGTTGATTTCTTATGTGCTAACTATGGCTACACCTTC.

This clonotype was counted a few times. The chain combines TRBV6-5 with TRBJ1-2, with no clear D. This CDR3 has 14 residues. The germline gives CDR1 MNHEY, CDR2 SVGAGI. The germline V and J ends were trimmed by 5 bases and 3 bases, with 13 bases remaining between them. The CDR3 DNA reads as TGTGCCAGCAGTCACCGGGCAGGACACTATGGCTACACCTTC. This sequence encodes CASSHRAGHYGYTF.

On this clonotype itself: The junction does not match germline at one end; this may be a read error. The J gene is TRBJ2-6, the V gene TRBV20-1; TRBD2 aligns across 10 bases. Germline CDR1 and CDR2: DFQATT and SNEGSKA (reference sequence). The CDR3 runs to 19 residues. CDR3 DNA sequence: TGCAGTGCTAGAGATCCTCGGGACATCACAGCGGGAGGGGCCGACGTCCTGACTTTC. Protein product: CSARDPRDITAGGADVLTF.

This rearrangement joins TRBV29-1 to TRBJ2-1, with 14 bases identical to TRBD2. The V and J ends lost 4 bases and 7 bases, in that order; junction bases with no gene match: 9. CDR1 and CDR2 (germline): SQVTM, ANQGSEA. The CDR3 extends over 16 amino acids. This CDR3 reads CSVAMGTSGSWNEQFF. CDR3 bases: TGCAGCGTTGCCATGGGGACTAGCGGGAGTTGGAATGAGCAGTTCTTC.

This CDR3 reads CASSPRRLAAGETQYF. In nucleotides, the CDR3 is TGTGCCAGCAGCCCGCGGCGACTAGCGGCTGGGGAGACCCAGTACTTC. This rearrangement joins TRBV11-2 to TRBJ2-7; 9 nucleotides align to TRBD2. The better agreement between TRBJ2-5 and the DNA end casts doubt on the J call. Germline V gives CDR1 SGHAT, CDR2 FQNNGV. CDR3 length equals 16 residues.

This clonotype has ten or more counts. The genes are TRBV11-2 and TRBJ2-5; no firm D call. Trimming took 5 bases from V and 5 from J, leaving 27 bases between them. The germline V gene has CDR1 SGHAT and CDR2 FQNNGV. This CDR3 comprises 18 residues. The CDR3 bases are TGTGCCAGCAGCCGGGCCGGCTTTTTTCGGAGAGATGCGGAGACCCAGTACTTC. Protein sequence: CASSRAGFFRRDAETQYF.

About this clonotype: One end of the junction is discordant with germline, which a read error may explain. The V call is TRBV3-1, the J call TRBJ2-2; possible D gene TRBD2, 5 bases. CDR1 LGHDT and CDR2 YNNKEL come from the germline V gene (reference sequence). CDR3 length: 15 amino acids. As DNA, the CDR3 is TGTGCCAGCAGCCAAAGGCCCGCGAACACCGGGGAGCTGTCTTTT. It specifies CASSQRPANTGELSF.

This clonotype was recorded many times. This rearrangement joins TRBV10-1 to TRBJ2-7, with D possibly matching TRBD1 (5 bases). V dropped 6 bases and J dropped 0 bases, with 12 bases sitting between them. CDR1 WNHNN and CDR2 SYGVQD come from the germline V gene (reference sequence). CDR3 length: 14 amino acids. CDR3 in amino acids: CASSQDISSYEQYF. The CDR3, as DNA: TGCGCCAGCAGCCAGGACATATCCTCCTACGAGCAGTACTTC.

This clonotype was seen ten or more times. The rearrangement joins TRBV20-1 to TRBJ2-7, with a weak D call TRBD2 (5 bases). This CDR3 has 12 residues. In germline, CDR1 is DFQATT, CDR2 SNEGSKA (reference sequence). Deletions cut 6 bases from V and 1 base from J, with 10 bases between. The CDR3 DNA follows: TGCAGTGCCTGGGAGAGATCCTACGAGCAGTACTTC. This codes for CSAWERSYEQYF.

With respect to this clonotype: The germline gene is not matched at one end of the junction; a read error may be the cause. The V call is TRBV4-2, the J call TRBJ2-1, with TRBD2 matching over 7 bases. Germline CDR1 and CDR2: LGHNA and YNFKEQ. CDR3 length: 15 residues. The chain's CDR3 is CASSQDAGAGYERFF. The CDR3 bases are TGTGCCAGCAGCCAAGATGCCGGAGCGGGGTATGAGCGGTTCTTC.